This T cell receptor (beta chain) stems from a study of blood T cell repertoires in COVID-19. Measured with immunoSEQ multiplex PCR; TCRdb has only the in-frame clones, and not every one. The sample yields 160,000 or so clones, roughly four fifths seen once. This receptor was taken from a human donor in a cohort sampled during active COVID-19. Material for sequencing was peripheral blood.

The CDR3: CASSADRVGYTF. Written as DNA, the CDR3 is TGTGCCAGCAGTGCGGACAGGGTTGGCTACACCTTC. The rearrangement joins TRBV6-2 or TRBV6-3 to TRBJ1-2, with 8 bases fitting TRBD1. CDR3 length equals 12 residues. V shed 5 bases and J 7 bases; nucleotides not matched to a gene: 3. Germline V gene lookup returns CDR1 MNHEY and CDR2 SVGEGT.